What follows are 12 T cell receptor beta chains derived from one specimen sequenced in a study of blood T cells in healthy people across ages. With a J-beta primer mix and a sample-barcoded 5' primer, a second PCR ran about 6 to 11 cycles. TCRdb fed the 5' RACE reads into MiXCR, producing one record per CDR3 protein. The sample consists of about 1,400,000 distinct CDR3 sequences, roughly 40% of them appearing once. Sequenced material: blood. The origin of the receptors is a woman between 18 and 30 years old in good health.

This chain links TRBV2 with TRBJ1-6; 9 nucleotides agree with TRBD1. Germline assignment: CDR1 SNHLY and CDR2 FYNNEI. V lost 5 bases to trimming and J lost 9 bases; unmatched junction nucleotides: 8. The CDR3 runs 15 residues. CDR3 in DNA: TGTGCCAGCAGTATATCCGGGACAGGGAGTTCACCCCTCCACTTT. This gives the protein CASSISGTGSSPLHF.

The chain is built from TRBV28 and TRBJ2-2; a possible D gene is TRBD1 (6 bases). Germline V CDR1 and CDR2: MDHEN, SYDVKM. This CDR3 has 14 residues. V was shortened by 6 bases and J by 6 bases, with 14 bases between the two germline ends. CDR3 region: CASSRPGGAGELFF. Here the CDR3 DNA reads TGTGCCAGCAGCCGACCTGGGGGCGCCGGGGAGCTGTTTTTT.

The table lists this clonotype with a few counts. This chain uses TRBV28 with TRBJ2-4; D not certain. Per the germline V gene, CDR1 is MDHEN and CDR2 is SYDVKM. This CDR3 has 13 amino acids. Trimming stripped 3 bases from V and 6 bases from J, with 9 bases between. CDR3 protein: CASSFLSGNIQYF. The CDR3 DNA is TGTGCCAGCAGTTTTCTCTCGGGAAACATTCAGTACTTC.

This clonotype came up many times. This rearrangement joins TRBV29-1 to TRBJ2-7; tentative D call: TRBD1 (5 bases). V lost 7 bases and J lost 3, with 10 bases in between. Germline-derived CDR1 and CDR2 are SQVTM and ANQGSEA. The CDR3 sequence is 11 residues long. The CDR3 loop reads CSGRQIYEQYF. DNA for the CDR3: TGCAGCGGTCGACAGATCTACGAGCAGTACTTC.

This clonotype was seen a few times. The chain carries TRBV2 and TRBJ2-3, with 10 bases fitting TRBD2. Germline lookup yields CDR1 SNHLY and CDR2 FYNNEI. Unmatched junction bases numbered 3, after V lost 3 bases and J lost 0 bases. This CDR3 is 16 amino acids long. In nucleotides, the CDR3 is TGTGCCAGCAGTGAGTCTAGCGGGGGAAGCACAGATACGCAGTATTTT. Amino acids: CASSESSGGSTDTQYF.

The rearrangement uses TRBV9 and TRBJ2-5; 10 bases agree with TRBD2. The length of the CDR3 is 14 residues. CDR1 SGDLS and CDR2 YYNGEE come from the germline V gene. V was pared by 3 bases and J by 11 bases, with 10 bases of the junction left unmatched. The CDR3 loop is CASSAKAGGVEQYF. CDR3 DNA sequence: TGTGCCAGCAGCGCGAAAGCGGGAGGGGTTGAGCAGTACTTC.

The V call is TRBV30, the J call TRBJ1-2; perhaps TRBD1 as D (6 bases). The CDR3 loop spans 13 amino acids. Germline assignment: CDR1 GTSNPN and CDR2 SVGIG (reference sequence). Trimming stripped 1 base from V and 2 bases from J, with 8 bases between. This CDR3 reads CAWSGQVNYGYTF. CDR3 in DNA: TGTGCCTGGAGTGGACAGGTCAACTATGGCTACACCTTC.

This clonotype was found a few times. The chain links TRBV2 to TRBJ2-5, with D perhaps TRBD1 (5 bases). The J call could be wrong; TRBJ2-7 is a better fit for the DNA end. Germline V gene data show CDR1 as SNHLY and CDR2 as FYNNEI. The CDR3 runs to 11 residues. Here the CDR3 DNA reads TGTGCCAGTCAGGGTTCCCACGAGCAGTACTTC. Translated: CASQGSHEQYF.

This chain joins TRBV3-1 and TRBJ2-2, with 7 bases that match TRBD1. Germline V gives CDR1 LGHDT, CDR2 YNNKEL (reference sequence). The CDR3 covers 13 residues. The J segment lost 6 bases and the V segment lost 3 bases, leaving 1 base of the junction unmatched. This CDR3 reads CASSQTGSGELFF. The CDR3 DNA follows: TGTGCCAGCAGCCAGACAGGGTCCGGGGAGCTGTTTTTT.

The chain combines TRBV2 with TRBJ1-5; TRBD1 matches at 9 bases. The V gene's germline CDR1 is SNHLY and CDR2 FYNNEI. V was pared by 7 bases and J by 5 bases, with 3 bases of the junction left unmatched. CDR3 size: 13 residues. This chain's CDR3 is CASKTGGDQPQHF. In nucleotides, the CDR3 is TGTGCCAGCAAGACAGGGGGGGATCAGCCCCAGCATTTT.

This rearrangement joins TRBV6-4 to TRBJ2-1; TRBD2 aligns across 14 bases. The V gene end was trimmed by 0 bases and the J gene end by 12 bases; junction bases not matched to a gene: 7. The CDR3 loop spans 16 amino acids. CDR1 and CDR2 (germline): MRHNA, SNTAGT. DNA of the CDR3: TGTGCCAGCAGTGACTCGACTAGCGGGGGGGCAGATACGCAGTTCTTC. It specifies CASSDSTSGGADTQFF.

This sequence joins TRBV20-1 and TRBJ2-2, with D perhaps matching TRBD1 (5 bases). Germline values: CDR1 DFQATT, CDR2 SNEGSKA (reference sequence). This CDR3 comprises 15 residues. Trimming pared 0 bases from V and 7 bases from J, leaving 15 bases between. CDR3 loop: CSAREAGIGNGELFF. The DNA of the CDR3 is TGCAGTGCTAGAGAGGCAGGGATAGGGAACGGGGAGCTGTTTTTT.